These 24 T cell receptor beta chains came from one sample sequenced in a study of shared clonotypes between healthy human individuals. Profiling relied on immunoSEQ multiplex PCR, and the TCRdb table lists in-frame clones only, not all of them. Of fewer than 1.4 million clones in the sample, about 84% are singletons; the top ten hold around 0.6%. The sequenced material came from memory CD4+ T cells from PBMCs. Subset reported: CD45RA-negative fraction. All receptors derive from a man in his late teens or twenties in good health. Some clones in this sample may be carry-over from other donors' samples.

The gene calls are TRBV6-1 and TRBJ2-6; the match to TRBD1 covers 12 bases. Germline trimming cut 4 bases from V and 1 base from J; bases unmatched to any gene: 8. CDR3 size: 19 residues. Germline V gene sequence: CDR1 MNHNS, CDR2 SASEGT. The CDR3 protein is CASSVYGTGGSSGANVLTF. The CDR3 DNA reads as TGTGCCAGCAGTGTATACGGGACAGGGGGCAGTTCTGGGGCCAACGTCCTGACTTTC.

This clone appeared once. This sequence joins TRBV19 and TRBJ1-3, with D hard to call. Trimming removed 7 bases at V and 3 bases at J, with 10 bases between. Per the germline V gene, CDR1 is LNHDA and CDR2 is SQIVND (reference sequence). The CDR3 is made up of 13 amino acids. CDR3 DNA sequence: TGTGCCAGTAATATCGGGCTTGGAAACACCATATATTTT. Translation gives CASNIGLGNTIYF.

Concerning this clone itself: This specimen includes other DNA sequences encoding the same CDR3. This chain uses TRBV19 with TRBJ2-5; a weak D match, TRBD2 (5 bases). V gave up 5 bases and J gave up 2 bases, with 9 bases separating them. Germline-derived CDR1 and CDR2 are LNHDA and SQIVND (reference sequence). The CDR3 loop spans 13 amino acids. The CDR3, as DNA: TGTGCCAGTAGTGAGCGGATTCAAGAGACCCAGTACTTC. Translation: CASSERIQETQYF.

V is TRBV27 and J is TRBJ1-2, with TRBD1 as a possible D gene (5 bases). This CDR3 is 12 amino acids long. The V end was cut by 3 bases, the J end by 12 bases, with 14 bases between. Per germline, CDR1 MNHEY and CDR2 SMNVEV (reference sequence). CDR3 protein: CASSLSPGRDTF. In nucleotides, the CDR3 is TGTGCCAGCAGTTTGTCTCCAGGGAGGGACACCTTC.

The gene calls are TRBV18 and TRBJ2-5; 7 positions match TRBD2. The end of the DNA fits TRBJ2-7 better, so the J call may be wrong. The germline V gene has CDR1 KGHSH and CDR2 LQKENI. The CDR3 loop spans 17 amino acids. CDR3 protein: CASSPGGSGSSGGEQYF. CDR3 nucleotide sequence: TGTGCCAGCTCACCGGGAGGGAGTGGCTCCTCGGGCGGCGAGCAGTACTTC.

The chain is built from TRBV5-1 and TRBJ1-4; maybe TRBD1 (6 bases). V lost 3 bases to trimming and J lost 6 bases, with 12 bases between them. The length of the CDR3 is 14 residues. Germline-derived CDR1 and CDR2 are SGHRS and YFSETQ. The CDR3: CASSWGQLDEKLFF. As DNA, the CDR3 is TGCGCCAGCAGCTGGGGGCAGCTAGATGAAAAACTGTTTTTT.

CDR3 nucleotides: TGTGCCAGTAGTATATGGGGACCACTAGGTTCAAAGGCAGATACGCAGTATTTT. Its protein product is CASSIWGPLGSKADTQYF. The rearrangement uses TRBV19 and TRBJ2-3, with D perhaps given as TRBD1 or TRBD2 (5 bases each). V gave up 2 bases and J gave up 4 bases, with 22 bases separating them. Per the germline V gene, CDR1 is LNHDA and CDR2 is SQIVND (reference sequence). The CDR3 is made up of 18 amino acids.

The chain has TRBV5-4 and TRBJ2-7; perhaps TRBD2 as D (6 bases). Trimming removed 0 bases from V and 3 bases from J, with 7 bases in between. This CDR3 comprises 13 residues. Germline V gene sequence: CDR1 SGHNT, CDR2 YYREEE (reference sequence). CDR3 in amino acids: CASSLDSGYEQYF. The CDR3 nucleotides read TGTGCCAGCAGCTTGGATAGCGGCTACGAGCAGTACTTC.

The chain joins TRBV12-5 to TRBJ2-7; 7 bases are a match to TRBD1. This CDR3 is 15 amino acids long. Per germline, CDR1 LGHNT and CDR2 FRNRAP. V was pared by 3 bases and J by 0 bases, with 5 bases of the junction left unmatched. The CDR3 spells CASGFGDSSSYEQYF. CDR3 sequence (DNA): TGTGCTAGTGGTTTCGGGGACAGCAGCTCCTACGAGCAGTACTTC.

The rearrangement uses TRBV18 and TRBJ2-2; 7 bases line up with TRBD2. The trim removed 3 bases at V and 1 base at J, leaving 2 bases unmatched. Germline V lookup: CDR1 KGHSH, CDR2 LQKENI. The CDR3 covers 15 residues. The CDR3 region is CASSPRTRNTGELFF. The CDR3 nucleotides are TGTGCCAGCTCACCCCGGACTAGGAACACCGGGGAGCTGTTTTTT.

This chain uses TRBV27 with TRBJ2-7; D not certain. Trimming removed 5 bases from V and 2 bases from J, with 16 bases in between. Germline values: CDR1 MNHEY, CDR2 SMNVEV (reference sequence). The CDR3 consists of 15 residues. The CDR3 sequence: CASSKKPSDAYEQYF. For the CDR3, the DNA is TGTGCCAGCAGTAAAAAGCCCTCCGACGCCTACGAGCAGTACTTC.

CDR3 amino acids: CASSLEGRVDEQFF. DNA for the CDR3: TGTGCCAGCAGCTTAGAGGGGAGGGTCGATGAGCAGTTCTTC. V gene TRBV7-2 combines with J gene TRBJ2-1, with 7 bases matching TRBD2. Germline CDR1 and CDR2: SGHTA and FQGNSA. The CDR3 contains 14 residues. The V segment lost 1 base and the J segment 8 bases; nucleotides outside the gene matches: 5.

This chain connects TRBV28 to TRBJ1-2; possibly TRBD1 for D (6 bases). The CDR3 is 12 residues long. Trimming pared 8 bases from V and 7 bases from J, leaving 14 bases between. The V gene's germline CDR1 is MDHEN and CDR2 SYDVKM. The DNA for the CDR3 is TGTGCCAGCGAGACACAGGGTCTTGGCTACACCTTC. The encoded protein is CASETQGLGYTF.

This chain links TRBV5-5 with TRBJ1-4; 8 bases map to TRBD1. V shed 3 bases, J shed 8 bases, and the junction held 12 bases outside the gene matches. CDR3 size: 16 residues. The V gene's germline CDR1 is SGHKS and CDR2 YYEKEE (reference sequence). The CDR3 bases are TGTGCCAGCAGCTCGGGGAAGACAGGGGCTCAGGAAAAACTGTTTTTT. Amino acid sequence: CASSSGKTGAQEKLFF.

The V call is TRBV5-6, the J call TRBJ2-2; D ambiguous. Trimming shortened V by 5 bases and J by 7 bases, and 21 bases separated the two germline ends. CDR3 length: 16 amino acids. Germline values: CDR1 SGHDT, CDR2 YYEEEE. Here the CDR3 DNA reads TGTGCCAGCAGTCTCCCCCTATCCCAAACAAGCGGGGAGCTGTTTTTT. The encoded protein is CASSLPLSQTSGELFF.

The rearrangement joins TRBV5-1 to TRBJ2-1; D may be TRBD1 or TRBD2 (5 bases each). Germline V CDR1 and CDR2: SGHRS, YFSETQ. The CDR3 covers 14 residues. The germline V and J ends were trimmed by 6 bases and 3 bases, with 13 bases remaining between them. The CDR3 sequence is CASNRDVDYNEQFF. The CDR3 nucleotides read TGCGCCAGCAACCGGGACGTAGACTACAATGAGCAGTTCTTC.

Remarks on this clone: The sample holds other DNA sequences that translate to the same CDR3. The rearrangement links TRBV15 to TRBJ2-7, with D possibly TRBD2 on 5 matching bases. Germline assignment: CDR1 LNHNV and CDR2 YYDKDF (reference sequence). V gave up 0 bases and J gave up 1 base, with 7 bases separating them. The CDR3 is 14 amino acids. The CDR3 DNA sequence: TGTGCCACCAGCAGAGATGGCGGGTCCTACGAGCAGTACTTC. Translated: CATSRDGGSYEQYF.

This rearrangement joins TRBV27 to TRBJ2-1; D call uncertain. This CDR3 is 14 amino acids long. Germline assignment: CDR1 MNHEY and CDR2 SMNVEV (reference sequence). Trimming cost V 3 bases and J 5 bases, with 11 bases left between them. CDR3 DNA: TGTGCCAGCAGTTTTAAACCAATAGACAATGAGCAGTTCTTC. Its protein product is CASSFKPIDNEQFF.

The chain is built from TRBV28 and TRBJ2-7, with D maybe TRBD2 (6 bases). The germline V gene has CDR1 MDHEN and CDR2 SYDVKM. The CDR3 totals 12 residues. V was shortened by 11 bases and J by 3 bases, with 14 bases between the two germline ends. The CDR3 DNA reads TGTGCCGGCCGCGGGACTCTCTACGAGCAGTACTTC. Translated, it gives CAGRGTLYEQYF.

The chain has TRBV11-2 and TRBJ2-1, with no clear D. Trimming stripped 5 bases from V and 4 bases from J, with 15 bases between. This CDR3 contains 15 residues. The V gene's germline CDR1 is SGHAT and CDR2 FQNNGV. The CDR3 spells CASSPLRGDYNEQFF. CDR3 in DNA: TGTGCCAGCAGCCCCCTACGAGGAGATTACAATGAGCAGTTCTTC. The full variable domain, its missing parts supplied by reference TRBV11-2 and TRBJ2-1, is EAGVAQSPRYKIIEKRQSVAFWCNPISGHATLYWYQQILGQGPKLLIQFQNNGVVDDSQLPKDRFSAERLKGVDSTLKIQPAKLEDSAVYLCASSPLRGDYNEQFFGPGTRLTVL.

The chain joins TRBV28 to TRBJ1-2; 8 bases map to TRBD1. Per the germline V gene, CDR1 is MDHEN and CDR2 is SYDVKM. The V segment lost 6 bases and the J segment 4 bases; nucleotides outside the gene matches: 10. The CDR3 is 15 residues long. The CDR3 nucleotides read TGTGCCAGCAGACCCACCGGGACAGGCCTCTATGGCTACACCTTC. It is translated as CASRPTGTGLYGYTF.

The J gene is TRBJ2-7, the V gene TRBV19; perhaps TRBD2 as D (5 bases). From germline, CDR1 is LNHDA and CDR2 SQIVND (reference sequence). The CDR3 sequence is 11 residues long. V lost 5 bases, J lost 7 bases, and 9 bases lay in between. This CDR3 reads CASSWTGEQYF. The CDR3 bases are TGTGCCAGTAGTTGGACTGGGGAGCAGTACTTC.

The chain recombines TRBV11-2 with TRBJ2-5, with D perhaps matching TRBD1 or TRBD2 (5 bases each). V was clipped by 6 bases and J by 5 bases, with 19 bases between them. Germline V gene lookup returns CDR1 SGHAT and CDR2 FQNNGV. This CDR3 region has 15 residues. The CDR3, as DNA: TGTGCCAGCAGAGGGACCACATCCCTGGGGGAGACCCAGTACTTC. Amino acids: CASRGTTSLGETQYF.

The chain couples TRBV6-1 to TRBJ2-3; D gene ambiguous. Trimming removed 8 bases from V and 1 base from J, with 13 bases in between. There are 14 residues in the CDR3. CDR1 and CDR2 (germline): MNHNS, SASEGT. The CDR3 region is CASSVGFGTDTQYF. The CDR3 DNA follows: TGTGCCAGCTCGGTAGGGTTCGGCACAGATACGCAGTATTTT.